The 23 T cell receptor beta chains below come from one sample, sequenced in a study of cytomegalovirus exposure and HLA in healthy donors. PCR primers comprised 60 Vbeta and 13 Jbeta primers. Measured with immunoSEQ multiplex PCR; TCRdb has only the in-frame clones, and not every one. The sample has approximately 140,000 clones, and its top ten clones hold approximately 2.6%. The material sequenced was PBMCs. All receptors derive from a man aged 35-49 years in good health and CMV-seronegative.

The chain carries TRBV27 and TRBJ1-4, with 8 bases identical to TRBD1. V lost 6 bases to trimming and J lost 1 base; unmatched junction nucleotides: 10. CDR3 length: 17 amino acids. Per the germline V gene, CDR1 is MNHEY and CDR2 is SMNVEV (reference sequence). The CDR3 coding sequence is TGTGCCAGCAGATCAGGGGGCCGACTAATAACTAATGAAAAACTGTTTTTT. It is translated as CASRSGGRLITNEKLFF.

The chain links TRBV11-2 to TRBJ1-4; no reliable D call. The CDR3 extends over 11 amino acids. Germline values: CDR1 SGHAT, CDR2 FQNNGV. Trimming cost V 10 bases and J 0 bases, with 3 bases left between them. As DNA, the CDR3 is TGTGCCACCTCAACTAATGAAAAACTGTTTTTT. This gives the protein CATSTNEKLFF.

The chain uses TRBV5-6 and TRBJ1-2, with D perhaps matching TRBD1 (5 bases). From germline, CDR1 is SGHDT and CDR2 YYEEEE. Trimming took 0 bases from V and 3 from J, leaving 12 bases between them. The CDR3 consists of 15 residues. The CDR3 reads CASSLAGEGDYGYTF. CDR3 DNA: TGTGCCAGCAGCTTGGCCGGTGAAGGGGACTATGGCTACACCTTC.

The CDR3 region is CASSRGQGGSGNTIYF. The CDR3 DNA reads TGTGCCAGCAGCCGGGGACAGGGGGGCTCTGGAAACACCATATATTTT. The chain couples TRBV5-4 to TRBJ1-3; TRBD1 matches at 11 bases. J gave up 0 bases and V 4 bases, and 3 bases lay outside the gene matches. This CDR3 contains 16 residues. CDR1 and CDR2 from the germline V gene are SGHNT and YYREEE (reference sequence).

The chain links TRBV5-5 to TRBJ2-7; weak D call: TRBD2 (6 bases). V shed 7 bases and J shed 3 bases, with 20 bases lying between them. CDR1 and CDR2 from the germline V gene are SGHKS and YYEKEE (reference sequence). The CDR3 is 15 amino acids. CDR3 residues: CASPTGTAMYYEQYF. CDR3 bases: TGTGCCAGCCCTACCGGGACTGCGATGTACTACGAGCAGTACTTC.

This chain joins TRBV27 and TRBJ1-2; D might be TRBD1 (6 bases). Trimming left V 4 bases short and J 3 bases short, with 9 bases between. The germline V gene encodes CDR1 MNHEY and CDR2 SMNVEV (reference sequence). This CDR3 has 13 amino acids. The CDR3 sequence is CASSSDSHYGYTF. CDR3 in DNA: TGTGCCAGCAGTTCGGACAGTCACTATGGCTACACCTTC.

The chain joins TRBV7-9 to TRBJ2-1; 9 nucleotides agree with TRBD1. Germline loops: CDR1 SEHNR, CDR2 FQNEAQ (reference sequence). With V trimmed by 5 bases and J by 3 bases, 2 bases remained unmatched. CDR3 length equals 14 residues. The CDR3 region is CASSPGQGYNEQFF. The CDR3 nucleotides read TGTGCCAGCAGCCCGGGACAGGGCTACAATGAGCAGTTCTTC.

CDR3 sequence (DNA): TGTGCCAGCAGACCCAACTTGGGTGACGGGGCTTTCTTT. Its protein is CASRPNLGDGAFF. This chain uses TRBV28 with TRBJ1-1, with D hard to call. Trimming left V 6 bases short and J 11 bases short, with 19 bases between. The CDR3 sequence is 13 residues long. The V gene's germline CDR1 is MDHEN and CDR2 SYDVKM.

The V call is TRBV7-2, the J call TRBJ1-6; tentatively, D is TRBD1 (5 bases). Germline CDR1 SGHTA, CDR2 FQGNSA. CDR3 length equals 13 residues. Trimming stripped 1 base from V and 7 bases from J, with 5 bases between. The CDR3 DNA is TGTGCCAGCAGCTTAGACAGGAATTCACCCCTCCACTTT. It yields the protein CASSLDRNSPLHF. Full variable domain (outside the CDR3, taken from reference TRBV7-2 and TRBJ1-6): GAGVSQSPSNKVTEKGKDVELRCDPISGHTALYWYRQSLGQGLEFLIYFQGNSAPDKSGLPSDRFSAERTGGSVSTLTIQRTQQEDSAVYLCASSLDRNSPLHFGNGTRLTVT.

The rearrangement joins TRBV23-1 to TRBJ1-2; 10 nucleotides agree with TRBD1. TRBV23-1 has ORF status, its function being uncertain. V shed 8 bases, J shed 4 bases, and the junction held 10 bases outside the gene matches. This CDR3 has 15 amino acids. CDR3 coding DNA: TGCGCCAGCTGGGACAGGGGATATATTGGCTATGGCTACACCTTC. Amino acids: CASWDRGYIGYGYTF.

The V gene is TRBV29-1, the J gene TRBJ2-3, with D possibly TRBD2 on 5 matching bases. The germline V gene encodes CDR1 SQVTM and CDR2 ANQGSEA. Trimming stripped 3 bases from V and 0 bases from J, with 13 bases between. CDR3 length: 15 amino acids. The CDR3 protein is CSVDGVGQSTDTQYF. Written as DNA, the CDR3 is TGCAGCGTTGACGGGGTAGGGCAGAGCACAGATACGCAGTATTTT.

The chain carries TRBV11-2 and TRBJ2-1, with TRBD1 as a possible D gene (6 bases). The CDR3 spans 14 residues. Germline lookup yields CDR1 SGHAT and CDR2 FQNNGV. Trimming pared 1 base from V and 6 bases from J, leaving 10 bases between. The CDR3 is CASSLGVGGNEQFF. DNA for the CDR3: TGTGCCAGCAGCTTAGGGGTAGGGGGCAATGAGCAGTTCTTC.

The rearrangement links TRBV7-8 to TRBJ2-7; TRBD2 agrees at 8 bases. The trim removed 5 bases at V and 4 bases at J, leaving 10 bases unmatched. The length of the CDR3 is 15 residues. Germline V gives CDR1 SGHVS, CDR2 FQNEAQ. CDR3 sequence: CASSADRAGVYEQYF. The CDR3 region has the DNA TGTGCCAGCAGCGCGGACAGAGCGGGGGTGTACGAGCAGTACTTC. Drawing the rest from reference TRBV7-8 and TRBJ2-7, the complete variable domain is GAGVSQSPRYKVAKRGQDVALRCDPISGHVSLFWYQQALGQGPEFLTYFQNEAQLDKSGLPSDRFFAERPEGSVSTLKIQRTQQEDSAVYLCASSADRAGVYEQYFGPGTRLTVT.

The CDR3 spells CASSLGQGNGAFF. The CDR3 region has the DNA TGTGCCAGCAGTTTAGGGCAGGGGAATGGGGCTTTCTTT. The rearrangement uses TRBV27 and TRBJ1-1, with D tentatively TRBD1 (6 bases). The CDR3 has 13 residues. The germline V gene has CDR1 MNHEY and CDR2 SMNVEV (reference sequence). V was pared by 2 bases and J by 11 bases, with 15 bases between.

The chain uses TRBV5-1 and TRBJ1-4, with D unresolved. The CDR3 sequence is 15 residues long. V was cut by 0 bases and J by 5 bases, with 11 bases left in between. The germline gives CDR1 SGHRS, CDR2 YFSETQ. The CDR3 is CASSLVPESNEKLFF. The CDR3 region has the DNA TGCGCCAGCAGCTTGGTCCCGGAGTCCAATGAAAAACTGTTTTTT.

The chain uses TRBV9 and TRBJ2-7; 8 positions match TRBD1. Per germline, CDR1 SGDLS and CDR2 YYNGEE. The CDR3 is 18 residues long. The V and J ends lost 4 bases and 2 bases, in that order; junction bases with no gene match: 17. The CDR3 reads CASSLRETWTGSPYEQYF. Here the CDR3 DNA reads TGTGCCAGCAGCTTAAGAGAGACGTGGACAGGGAGTCCCTACGAGCAGTACTTC. The full variable domain, rest sourced from reference TRBV9 and TRBJ2-7, is DSGVTQTPKHLITATGQRVTLRCSPRSGDLSVYWYQQSLDQGLQFLIQYYNGEERAKGNILERFSAQQFPDLHSELNLSSLELGDSALYFCASSLRETWTGSPYEQYFGPGTRLTVT.

V and J are TRBV9 and TRBJ1-2; perhaps TRBD1 as D (6 bases). The CDR3 consists of 14 residues. Germline V lookup: CDR1 SGDLS, CDR2 YYNGEE. Trimming cost V 4 bases and J 4 bases, with 14 bases left between them. CDR3 nucleotide sequence: TGTGCCAGCAGCACTACAGGGAATGGCTATGGCTACACCTTC. Translated, it gives CASSTTGNGYGYTF.

The chain links TRBV4-1 to TRBJ2-7, with 11 bases lining up with TRBD1. The V gene end was trimmed by 3 bases and the J gene end by 1 base; junction bases not matched to a gene: 8. Germline V gene data show CDR1 as MGHRA and CDR2 as YSYEKL. The CDR3 consists of 17 residues. CDR3 nucleotide sequence: TGCGCCAGCAGCCATCTCGGACAGGGGGCTGGGTCCTACGAGCAGTACTTC. Translating gives CASSHLGQGAGSYEQYF.

The chain combines TRBV19 with TRBJ1-3; D gene unclear. Trimming stripped 10 bases from V and 0 bases from J, with 13 bases between. Germline assignment: CDR1 LNHDA and CDR2 SQIVND (reference sequence). The CDR3 contains 14 residues. The CDR3 bases are TGTGCCACGAGGGAAGTTGGCTCTGGAAACACCATATATTTT. Its translation is CATREVGSGNTIYF.

The CDR3 reads CASSFLDRNTEAFF. In nucleotides, the CDR3 is TGCGCCAGCAGCTTCTTAGACAGGAACACTGAAGCTTTCTTT. V is TRBV5-1 and J is TRBJ1-1; TRBD1 is a possible D gene (5 bases). The V end was cut by 2 bases, the J end by 1 base, with 9 bases between. The CDR3 spans 14 residues. Germline V CDR1 and CDR2: SGHRS, YFSETQ.

About this clone: An end of the junction differs from the germline gene, which may be a read error. The V call is TRBV4-3, the J call TRBJ2-7, with 7 bases that match TRBD2. The CDR3 sequence is 16 residues long. CDR1 and CDR2 (germline): LGHNA, YSLEER. CDR3 bases: TGCGCCAGCAGTCAAGAGATCCCCGAAACCGGGGGGGAGCAGTACTTC. Protein sequence: CASSQEIPETGGEQYF.

The rearrangement joins TRBV6-1 to TRBJ2-7; maybe TRBD1 (6 bases). CDR3 length: 14 amino acids. The V end was cut by 3 bases, the J end by 4 bases, with 13 bases between. CDR1 and CDR2 (germline): MNHNS, SASEGT. The CDR3 sequence is CASSEIQGPYEQYF. The CDR3 DNA reads TGTGCCAGCAGTGAGATCCAGGGGCCTTACGAGCAGTACTTC.

The chain has TRBV6-5 and TRBJ2-7; tentative D call: TRBD1 (6 bases). The CDR3 runs 14 residues. The V and J ends lost 0 bases and 5 bases respectively, with 11 bases between them. The germline gives CDR1 MNHEY, CDR2 SVGAGI. Here the CDR3 DNA reads TGTGCCAGCAGTTACTCTAACGACAGGAACGAGCAGTACTTC. Translating it yields CASSYSNDRNEQYF.